This T cell receptor beta chain was found in a study of blood T cell repertoires in COVID-19. Turning to the study itself: Researchers got acute and convalescent COVID-19 samples from the United States, Italy and Spain.

Germline assignment: CDR1 SGHNT and CDR2 YENEEA. The CDR3 totals 12 residues. V gave up 5 bases and J gave up 6 bases, with 9 bases separating them. Under the authors' procedure: For nucleated cells, counts were estimated from reference gene primer amplification. Data came from immunoSEQ multiplex PCR; TCRdb stores just in-frame clones and leaves some out. The D gene and trimming were derived from the DNA, and the V and J assignments and clone size from that table. This table holds roughly 220,000 clones, 84% found once. V usage is TRBV11-3 and J usage is TRBJ2-3, with D maybe TRBD1 (5 bases). This TCR derives from a man aged 25-45 years with active or convalescent COVID-19. Sequences were obtained from peripheral blood. CDR3 sequence reads: CASSHKGDTQYF. The CDR3 coding sequence is TGTGCCAGCAGCCACAAGGGGGATACGCAGTATTTT.